The rows below give T cell receptor beta chains drawn from one sample of a study of OX40 agonist ivuxolimab in advanced cancers. Assay used: immunoSEQ multiplex PCR; TCRdb lists only in-frame clones, some missing. This sample has about 22,000 clones, with roughly 79% found just once. The material sequenced was CD4+ or CD8+ T cells sorted from blood, taken in a trial of the OX40 agonist ivuxolimab. These receptors were collected from an adult with an advanced solid tumor such as melanoma, head and neck, liver or kidney cancer. CDR3s include the opening cysteine and the closing phenylalanine or tryptophan. A D gene is named only where the DNA matches it firmly. The size of a clone is reported for some rows only, either as once, few or many, or as a class for expanded clones.

d_call,j_call,v_call,clone_size,cdr3_nt,cdr3_aa
-,TRBJ1-2,TRBV6-6,-,TGTGCCAGCAGTTACTCGAACGGAATGGGCTATGGCTACACCTTC,CASSYSNGMGYGYTF
-,TRBJ1-2,TRBV18,-,TGTGCCAGCTCACGGGAGAACTATGGCTACACCTTC,CASSRENYGYTF
-,TRBJ2-3,TRBV7-6,-,TGTGCCAGCAGTGACGGGGATACGCAGTATTTT,CASSDGDTQYF
TRBD1,TRBJ1-2,TRBV18,-,TGTGCCAGCTCATTGGGACAGGGAAACTATGGCTACACCTTC,CASSLGQGNYGYTF
-,TRBJ1-6,TRBV4-1,medium-sized,TGCGCCAGCAGCCAAGTGGATATGGGGGGAATTGGGTCACCCCTCCACTTT,CASSQVDMGGIGSPLHF
TRBD1,TRBJ1-2,TRBV5-8,few,TGTGCCAGCAGCTTGGACGATTATTTGACAGGGGAGCACTATGGCTACACCTTC,CASSLDDYLTGEHYGYTF
-,TRBJ1-1,TRBV6-1,once,TGTGCCAGCAGTGGTCAGGTGGGGACTGAAGCTTTCTTT,CASSGQVGTEAFF
TRBD1,TRBJ1-5,TRBV5-6,-,TGTGCCAGCAGCTTACAGGGGGCGTTGGATCAGCCCCAGCATTTT,CASSLQGALDQPQHF
-,TRBJ2-1,TRBV6-5,-,TGTGCCAGCAGTTACTCGGGGGGGCGAAAGGTCAATGAGCAGTTCTTC,CASSYSGGRKVNEQFF
-,TRBJ1-3,TRBV7-9,-,TGTGCCAGCAGCTTACGTGACAGGTCGTATTTT,CASSLRDRSYF
-,TRBJ1-1,TRBV19,-,TGTGCCAGTAGTACTGCCCGCGGACCCGTCATGAACACTGAAGCTTTCTTT,CASSTARGPVMNTEAFF
TRBD1,TRBJ1-1,TRBV4-1,once,TGCGCCAGCAGCCTTCCTTCTCGGGACAGGGCCATGAACACTGAAGCTTTCTTT,CASSLPSRDRAMNTEAFF
-,TRBJ2-1,TRBV4-1,-,TGCGCCAGCAGCCAACGGGTCTCCTACAATGAGCAGTTCTTC,CASSQRVSYNEQFF
-,TRBJ1-1,TRBV29-1,-,TGCAGCGTTAACGCGTATGAAGCTTTCTTT,CSVNAYEAFF
TRBD1,TRBJ1-2,TRBV6-5,-,TGTGCCAGCAGTTACTCGATATGGGGACAGCTTGATGGCTACACCTTC,CASSYSIWGQLDGYTF
TRBD1,TRBJ1-1,TRBV29-1,-,TGCAGCGTTGAGGGGACAGGGAGGAACACTGAAGCTTTCTTT,CSVEGTGRNTEAFF
-,TRBJ2-7,TRBV7-9,-,TGTGCCAGCACCTCCACTTACGAGCAGTACTTC,CASTSTYEQYF
-,TRBJ2-2,TRBV19,-,TGTGCCAGTGCGGACTACGCTACGAACACCGGGGAGCTGTTTTTT,CASADYATNTGELFF
-,TRBJ1-1,TRBV30,-,TGTGCCTGGAGTGGGAGAATCAGTTCCACTGAAGCTTTCTTT,CAWSGRISSTEAFF
-,TRBJ1-3,TRBV18,-,TGTGCCAGCTCACCAGAAAAAGAGGGAATTTATCGGGGAAACACCATATATTTT,CASSPEKEGIYRGNTIYF
-,TRBJ2-7,TRBV27,-,TGTGCCAGCAGTTTATCGAGGGAGTTCTACGAGCAGTACTTC,CASSLSREFYEQYF
TRBD1,TRBJ1-1,TRBV5-1,-,TGCGCCAGCAGCTTACAGGGGTTCGGTGAAGCTTTCTTT,CASSLQGFGEAFF
TRBD2,TRBJ2-3,TRBV19,-,TGTGCCAGTAGCCCCTTAGCAGCGGGGGCCAGAGATACGCAGTATTTT,CASSPLAAGARDTQYF
-,TRBJ2-2,TRBV14,few,TGTGCCAGCAGCCAGGGCGGGTGGGTGAGGTCCGGGGAGCTGTTTTTT,CASSQGGWVRSGELFF
-,TRBJ2-3,TRBV23-1,-,TGCGCCAGCAGTCAAAGCGACCATTCCTCAGATACGCAGTATTTT,CASSQSDHSSDTQYF
TRBD1,TRBJ1-2,TRBV27,-,TGTGCCAGCAGTTTCCGGGGCCCCAGGGGGGGCTACACCTTC,CASSFRGPRGGYTF
-,TRBJ1-2,TRBV30,-,TGTGCCTGGAGTGATCGTAGGAGGGGGGCGGGCTATGGCTACACCTTC,CAWSDRRRGAGYGYTF
-,TRBJ2-1,TRBV11-3,once,TGTGCCAGCAGCACTAGATCGGGGTACAATGAGCAGTTCTTC,CASSTRSGYNEQFF
-,TRBJ1-2,TRBV28,-,TGTGCCAGCAAAAGCTGGGAGACGGATGGCTACACCTTC,CASKSWETDGYTF
TRBD1,TRBJ2-7,TRBV10-3,-,TGTGCCATCACTAAGAAGGGGACAGGGGGCACCTACGAGCAGTACTTC,CAITKKGTGGTYEQYF
-,TRBJ2-3,TRBV5-4,-,TGTGCCAGCAGTGACGGGGGGCTTAAAGATACGCAGTATTTT,CASSDGGLKDTQYF
TRBD1,TRBJ2-6,TRBV28,-,TGTGCCAGCAGAGCCGCCGGGACAGAGACCTTAGCTGGGGCCAACGTCCTGACTTTC,CASRAAGTETLAGANVLTF
-,TRBJ2-2,TRBV27,-,TGTGCCAGCAGCCCTCCCGCCGGGGAGCTGTTTTTT,CASSPPAGELFF
-,TRBJ2-7,TRBV19,-,TGTGCCAGTGGGGAAACTGGACAGCCCTACGAGCAGTACTTC,CASGETGQPYEQYF
-,TRBJ2-5,TRBV11-1,-,TGTGCCAGCAGCCCCGAAGAGACCCAGTACTTC,CASSPEETQYF
-,TRBJ1-4,TRBV6-6,-,TGTGCCAGCAGCGAGGGGGAAAAACTGTTTTTT,CASSEGEKLFF
-,TRBJ1-6,TRBV28,-,TGTGCCAGCAGAGCTTCAGGGGTGGGTTATAATTCACCCCTCCACTTT,CASRASGVGYNSPLHF
-,TRBJ2-1,TRBV11-1,-,TGTGCCAGCAGCCCCTGGGTAGTTACTTACAATGAGCAGTTCTTC,CASSPWVVTYNEQFF
-,TRBJ1-5,TRBV30,few,TGTGCCTGGAGTGTACGGTCGGGATCGGAGCATTTT,CAWSVRSGSEHF
-,TRBJ1-3,TRBV6-1,-,TGTGCCAGCAGTGACTGGGGGAGTTATGGAAACACCATATATTTT,CASSDWGSYGNTIYF
-,TRBJ1-1,TRBV18,-,TGTGCCAGCTCATCGGGACTGAACACTGAAGCTTTCTTT,CASSSGLNTEAFF
TRBD1,TRBJ1-3,TRBV10-1,-,TGCGCCAGCAGTTCCACCGGGACAGCCGGAAACACCATATATTTT,CASSSTGTAGNTIYF
TRBD2,TRBJ2-1,TRBV27,-,TGTGCCAGCAAGCAGCGGGGGCTCGGAAAAAGTGAGCAGTTCTTC,CASKQRGLGKSEQFF
-,TRBJ2-7,TRBV7-9,-,TGTGCCAGCAGCACCGAAACTAGAGGGCCCGAGCAGTACTTC,CASSTETRGPEQYF
-,TRBJ1-1,TRBV2,few,TGTGCCAGCATTGAGGTGGGCGGGTACACTGAAGCTTTCTTT,CASIEVGGYTEAFF
TRBD1,TRBJ2-1,TRBV7-9,-,TGTGCCAGCACCCCCGGGACAGGGAAACCCTACAATGAGCAGTTCTTC,CASTPGTGKPYNEQFF
-,TRBJ1-2,TRBV9,-,TGTGCCAGCAGCGTAGATCAAGGGGTTAACTATGGCTACACCTTC,CASSVDQGVNYGYTF
TRBD1,TRBJ1-2,TRBV6-5,-,TGTGCCAGCAGCATGGACAGGGGACACTATGGCTACACCTTC,CASSMDRGHYGYTF
TRBD1,TRBJ1-1,TRBV11-2,-,TGTGCCAGCAGCTTATGGCCACAGGGGGTATACACTGAAGCTTTCTTT,CASSLWPQGVYTEAFF
TRBD1,TRBJ1-2,TRBV19,-,TGTGCCAGTAGTACCAATAGGCTAAGGACAGGGGCCGATGGCTACACCTTC,CASSTNRLRTGADGYTF
-,TRBJ2-7,TRBV7-8,-,TGTGCCAGCAGCTTGGCCACATCTTACGAGCAGTACTTC,CASSLATSYEQYF
TRBD2,TRBJ2-2,TRBV6-1,once,TGTGCCAGCATAGCGGGGTTGGTAACCGGGGAGCTGTTTTTT,CASIAGLVTGELFF
-,TRBJ1-6,TRBV18,-,TGTGCCAGCTCACCGGGAGGGGTCGTTAATTCACCCCTCCACTTT,CASSPGGVVNSPLHF
-,TRBJ2-7,TRBV21-1,-,TGTGCCAGCAGCTCCCTGGTAGGACAGGGGGGTTTCGAGCAGTACTTC,CASSSLVGQGGFEQYF
-,TRBJ1-4,TRBV19,-,TGTGCCAGTAGTACGATTGGGGAAAAACTGTTTTTT,CASSTIGEKLFF